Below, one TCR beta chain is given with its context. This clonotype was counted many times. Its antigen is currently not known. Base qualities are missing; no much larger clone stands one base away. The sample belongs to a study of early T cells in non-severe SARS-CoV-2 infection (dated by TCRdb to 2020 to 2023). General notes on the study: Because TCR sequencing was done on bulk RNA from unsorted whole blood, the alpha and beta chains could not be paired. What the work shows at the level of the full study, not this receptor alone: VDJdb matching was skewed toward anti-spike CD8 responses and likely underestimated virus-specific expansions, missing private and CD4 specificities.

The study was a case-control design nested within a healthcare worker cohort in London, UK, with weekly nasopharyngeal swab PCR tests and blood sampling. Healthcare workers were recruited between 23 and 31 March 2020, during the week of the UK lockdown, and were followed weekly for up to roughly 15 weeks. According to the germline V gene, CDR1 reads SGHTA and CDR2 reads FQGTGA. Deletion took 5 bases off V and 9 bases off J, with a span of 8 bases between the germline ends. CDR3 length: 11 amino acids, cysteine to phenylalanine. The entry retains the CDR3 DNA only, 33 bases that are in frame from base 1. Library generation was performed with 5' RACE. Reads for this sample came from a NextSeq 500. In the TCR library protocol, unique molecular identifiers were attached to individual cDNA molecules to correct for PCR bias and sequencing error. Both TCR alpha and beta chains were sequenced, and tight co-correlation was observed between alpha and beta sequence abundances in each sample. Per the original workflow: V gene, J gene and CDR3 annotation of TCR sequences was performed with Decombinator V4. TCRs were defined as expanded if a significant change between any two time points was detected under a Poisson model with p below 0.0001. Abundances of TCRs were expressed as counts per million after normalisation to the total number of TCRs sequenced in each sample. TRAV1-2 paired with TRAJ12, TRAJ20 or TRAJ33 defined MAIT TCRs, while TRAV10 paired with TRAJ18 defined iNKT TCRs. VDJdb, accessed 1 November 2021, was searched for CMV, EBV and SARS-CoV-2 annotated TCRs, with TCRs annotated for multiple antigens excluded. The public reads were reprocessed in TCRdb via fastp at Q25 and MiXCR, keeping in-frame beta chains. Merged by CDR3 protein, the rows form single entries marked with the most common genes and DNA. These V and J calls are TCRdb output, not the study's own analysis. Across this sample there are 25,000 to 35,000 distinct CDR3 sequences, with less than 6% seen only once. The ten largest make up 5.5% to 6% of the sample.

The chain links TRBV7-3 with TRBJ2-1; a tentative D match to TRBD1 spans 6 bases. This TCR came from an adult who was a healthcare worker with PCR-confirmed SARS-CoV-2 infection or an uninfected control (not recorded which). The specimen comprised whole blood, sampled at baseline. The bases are TGTGCCAGCAGCCAGGGGAGTGAGCAGTTCTTC. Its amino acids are CASSQGSEQFF.